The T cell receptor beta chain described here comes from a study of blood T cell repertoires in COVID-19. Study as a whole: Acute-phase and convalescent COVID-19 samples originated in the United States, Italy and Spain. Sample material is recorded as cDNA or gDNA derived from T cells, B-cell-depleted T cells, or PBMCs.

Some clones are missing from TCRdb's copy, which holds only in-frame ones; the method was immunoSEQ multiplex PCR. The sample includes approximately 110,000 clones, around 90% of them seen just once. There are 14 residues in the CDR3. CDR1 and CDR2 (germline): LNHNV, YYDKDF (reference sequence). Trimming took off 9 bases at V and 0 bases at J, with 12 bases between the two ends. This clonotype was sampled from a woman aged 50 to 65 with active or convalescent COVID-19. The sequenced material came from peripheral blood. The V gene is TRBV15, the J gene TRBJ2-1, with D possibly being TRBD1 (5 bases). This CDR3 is CATTDSSSYNEQFF. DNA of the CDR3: TGTGCCACGACAGACTCGAGCTCCTACAATGAGCAGTTCTTC. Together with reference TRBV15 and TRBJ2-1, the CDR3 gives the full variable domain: DAMVIQNPRYQVTQFGKPVTLSCSQTLNHNVMYWYQQKSSQAPKLLFHYYDKDFNNEADTPDNFQSRRPNTSFCFLDIRSPGLGDTAMYLCATTDSSSYNEQFFGPGTRLTVL.